This T cell receptor (beta chain) is from a study of blood T cell repertoires in COVID-19. Across the whole study: Spain, Italy and the United States supplied samples that represented acute and convalescent COVID-19. T cells, B-cell-depleted T cells, or PBMCs supplied cDNA or gDNA.

Authors' analysis steps: Estimated nucleated cell counts came from reference gene primer amplification. Sequencing was performed with immunoSEQ multiplex PCR; in TCRdb, only in-frame clones are kept and a portion is missing. V and J calls and clone size are given by that table; D and trimming were obtained from the DNA. The sample records 200,000 to 250,000 clones, around 86% being singletons. The V end was cut by 6 bases, the J end by 3 bases, with 11 bases between. Germline CDR1 is MNHEY and CDR2 is SVGAGI. The CDR3 extends over 14 amino acids. Material: peripheral blood. V gene TRBV6-5 combines with J gene TRBJ2-2, with a possible D match to TRBD2 (6 bases). This clonotype was sampled from a man younger than 45 who had recovered from COVID-19. The CDR3 DNA reads as TGTGCCAGCAGCCCGACTAGATACACCGGGGAGCTGTTTTTT. Its protein is CASSPTRYTGELFF.